A single T cell receptor beta chain is shown here with its context. It lacks a known antigen. No qualities accompany the bases; no much larger clone lies one base away. The CDR3 runs 16 residues from the cysteine to the phenylalanine. Of all the DNA, just the CDR3 is kept, 48 bases in frame from base 1. Relative to germline, V is missing 3 bases and J is missing 3 bases, with 2 bases of the junction outside any gene match. Per the germline V gene (reference sequence), LNHNV is the CDR1 and YYDKDF is the CDR2. This entry belongs to a study of somatic mutations in cytotoxic T cells in rheumatoid arthritis listed by TCRdb under 2017. As for the study more broadly: Patient peripheral blood (about 31 ml EDTA) was drawn right after diagnosis and before any treatment started. Some V beta antibody-stained T-cell populations were flow-sorted on a FACSAria II or Sony SH800 at nearly 100% purity, and sorted V beta1+ cells also underwent TCRB sequencing. In newly diagnosed rheumatoid arthritis without treatment, the study examined if expanded CD8+ T-cell clones harbor somatic mutations, relying on TCRB deep sequencing to characterize clonality. TCRB deep sequencing was performed for some 60 rheumatoid arthritis patients and approximately 20 healthy controls. The median ages of the patient and control groups were essentially identical. The full study reports these points: No adjustment for multiple comparisons was made for the slight TRBV07 underrepresentation in patients. In about an eighth of the 65 patients the largest CD8+ clone exceeded 20% of CD8+ cells, and several identical CD8+ TCRB sequences were shared between blood and synovial fluid. The antigen targets of the expanded CD8+ clones were unknown, and absence from virus-specific databases did not rule out viral specificity. There was no significant difference in CD8+ T-cell clonality between rheumatoid arthritis patients and age-matched healthy controls. CD8+ clonality increased with age in patients (Spearman r ~ 0.47) but not in healthy controls.

The immunoSEQ assay was applied to genomic DNA for TCRB CDR3 sequencing. For the original study's pipeline: Only a few patient CD8+ clones larger than 1% matched published virus-specific TCRB sequences when compared against them. Nothing other than productive TCRB rearrangements was included in the analyses. Clonality was calculated as a Shannon entropy-based productive clonality index, and a clone was defined by a unique TCRB CDR3 sequence. To calculate repertoire overlap between two samples, the template counts of each clone were considered relative to each sample's total templates. V-gene usage from TCRB sequencing and V-gene usage measured by flow cytometry were correlated (Spearman r of roughly 0.61). TCRdb stores this immuneACCESS table with in-frame sequences only. Part of the clones is absent; in the studies checked, under half of the shortfall reflects unresolved V genes, and no reason is known for the rest. That table furnishes V, J and clone size, whereas the DNA furnished D and trimming. The table for this sample lists about 20,000 clones; roughly 87% of them were counted only once. More than 7% of the sample is in the top ten clones.

Positive magnetic bead selection on an AutoMACS was used to isolate CD4+ and CD8+ cells, with flow cytometry used to check purity. Initial screening for clonal expansions relied on flow cytometry with a TCR V beta antibody panel, after which sorted CD8+ fractions underwent TCRB deep sequencing for characterization. Peripheral blood mononuclear cells were isolated by Ficoll-Paque PLUS density gradient separation. Nucleospin Tissue or Tissue XS kits were used to extract DNA from CD4-enriched, CD8-enriched or PBMC samples, and a Qubit 2.0 fluorometer was used for quantification. This sequence originates from an adult with rheumatoid arthritis. The sequenced material came from CD8+ T cells sorted from blood. Here the chain combines TRBV15 and TRBJ2-1; 13 bases in between match TRBD2. The DNA sequence is given as TGTGCCACCAGCAGTGGACTAGCGGGGGTCTACAATGAGCAGTTCTTC. This sequence encodes CATSSGLAGVYNEQFF.